This paragraph covers one TCR beta chain sequence. In the source study's methods: Researchers report that nucleated cell counts were estimated from reference gene primer amplification. Measured with immunoSEQ multiplex PCR; TCRdb has only the in-frame clones, and not every one. Clone size and V and J calls were adopted from that table, with D and trimming inferred from the DNA. The profile shows roughly 160,000 clones, roughly 86% of them singletons. These data originate in a study of blood T cell repertoires in COVID-19. Overall study: Sample material is recorded as cDNA or gDNA derived from T cells, B-cell-depleted T cells, or PBMCs.

CDR3 length: 15 amino acids. V shed 1 base and J shed 7 bases, with 14 bases lying between them. The germline CDR1 and CDR2 sequences are SGHTA and FQGNSA. The V call is TRBV7-2, the J call TRBJ2-4; possibly TRBD1 for D (5 bases). Sequenced: peripheral blood. This clonotype was obtained from a man aged 45-60 years with active or convalescent COVID-19. The CDR3 region is CASSLDRRVGNIQYF. As DNA, the CDR3 is TGTGCCAGCAGCTTAGATCGCAGGGTCGGGAACATTCAGTACTTC.